This is a list of T cell receptor beta chains from one sample in a study of T cell changes during pregnancy in multiple sclerosis. The data were produced by immunoSEQ multiplex PCR, yet TCRdb's version contains in-frame clones alone and is incomplete. The sample contains tens of thousands of clones, 90% of which appear only once. The sample here was CD4+ T cells from peripheral blood mononuclear cells, taken in the first trimester of pregnancy. The receptors derive from a female donor with multiple sclerosis, enrolled in a pregnancy study. Both conserved end residues are part of each CDR3. Each record gives: CDR3 DNA, CDR3 protein, D gene, V gene, clone size, J gene. The D gene is left open where the match is weak. For some rows the clone size is stated as once, few or many, or as a class when expanded; others skip it.

CDR3nt: TGTGCCAGCAGCTTGGGGGGGACAGGAAGGAATGAAAAACTGTTTTTT; CDR3aa: CASSLGGTGRNEKLFF; d_gene: TRBD1; v_gene: TRBV5-5; abundance: -; j_gene: TRBJ1-4
CDR3nt: TGTGCCAGCCGACAAGGGAGAGGGGGATACAATCAGCCCCAGCATTTT; CDR3aa: CASRQGRGGYNQPQHF; d_gene: -; v_gene: TRBV28; abundance: -; j_gene: TRBJ1-5
CDR3nt: TGCGCCAGCAGCCTCAAACAGGGGGCGAGCACTGAAGCTTTCTTT; CDR3aa: CASSLKQGASTEAFF; d_gene: TRBD1; v_gene: TRBV5-1; abundance: -; j_gene: TRBJ1-1
CDR3nt: TGTGCCAGCATACCTAACAGGGGGATGAACACTGAAGCTTTCTTT; CDR3aa: CASIPNRGMNTEAFF; d_gene: -; v_gene: TRBV21-1; abundance: -; j_gene: TRBJ1-1
CDR3nt: TGTGCCAGCAGCTTAGACGGACAGGTTCGGAGAACTGAAGCTTTCTTT; CDR3aa: CASSLDGQVRRTEAFF; d_gene: TRBD1; v_gene: TRBV11-3; abundance: -; j_gene: TRBJ1-1
CDR3nt: TGTGCCAGCAGCCCGGACAGGGTACTGCACGAGCAGTACTTC; CDR3aa: CASSPDRVLHEQYF; d_gene: TRBD1; v_gene: TRBV7-8; abundance: -; j_gene: TRBJ2-7
CDR3nt: TGCGCCAGCAGCCAAGGACAGAAGAACACTGAAGCTTTCTTT; CDR3aa: CASSQGQKNTEAFF; d_gene: -; v_gene: TRBV4-3; abundance: -; j_gene: TRBJ1-1
CDR3nt: TGTGCCACCAGCGCCCCAGATGGTGAGCAGTACTTC; CDR3aa: CATSAPDGEQYF; d_gene: -; v_gene: TRBV15; abundance: -; j_gene: TRBJ2-7
CDR3nt: TGCGCCAGCAGCCAGGGGGGGACTAGCAGCTTCCAAGAGACCCAGTACTTC; CDR3aa: CASSQGGTSSFQETQYF; d_gene: TRBD2; v_gene: TRBV4-1; abundance: -; j_gene: TRBJ2-5
CDR3nt: TGCGCCAGCAGCTTGGCTGGTAGCGGGGGAGCAGGAAACATTCAGTACTTC; CDR3aa: CASSLAGSGGAGNIQYF; d_gene: TRBD2; v_gene: TRBV5-1; abundance: -; j_gene: TRBJ2-4
CDR3nt: TGTGCCAGCAGTAGACATTATAGCAATCAGCCCCAGCATTTT; CDR3aa: CASSRHYSNQPQHF; d_gene: -; v_gene: TRBV6-1; abundance: once; j_gene: TRBJ1-5
CDR3nt: TGTGCCAGCAGCTTCCCTAGCGGGAGGGTTGGTGAGCAGTTCTTC; CDR3aa: CASSFPSGRVGEQFF; d_gene: TRBD2; v_gene: TRBV5-6; abundance: -; j_gene: TRBJ2-1
CDR3nt: TGCGCCAGCAGCTTGGTGGGGGCGATAGACAATTCACCCCTCCACTTT; CDR3aa: CASSLVGAIDNSPLHF; d_gene: -; v_gene: TRBV5-1; abundance: -; j_gene: TRBJ1-6
CDR3nt: TGCGCCAGCAGCCCCCGGGACAGGGTTTCCGGGGAGCTGTTTTTT; CDR3aa: CASSPRDRVSGELFF; d_gene: TRBD1; v_gene: TRBV5-1; abundance: -; j_gene: TRBJ2-2
CDR3nt: TGTGCCAGCAGTGCGCCGGAATACGGGGACAATGAGCAGTTCTTC; CDR3aa: CASSAPEYGDNEQFF; d_gene: -; v_gene: TRBV6-6; abundance: -; j_gene: TRBJ2-1
CDR3nt: TGCGCCAGCAGCCAACCGGACAGCAGCACAGATACGCAGTATTTT; CDR3aa: CASSQPDSSTDTQYF; d_gene: -; v_gene: TRBV4-1; abundance: -; j_gene: TRBJ2-3
CDR3nt: TGTGCCAGCAGTTCAGGGGGCGCTGGGACAGATACGCAGTATTTT; CDR3aa: CASSSGGAGTDTQYF; d_gene: TRBD1; v_gene: TRBV28; abundance: -; j_gene: TRBJ2-3
CDR3nt: TGCGCCAGCAGCCAAGATGGGCCATTTGACAATTCACCCCTCCACTTT; CDR3aa: CASSQDGPFDNSPLHF; d_gene: -; v_gene: TRBV4-1; abundance: -; j_gene: TRBJ1-6
CDR3nt: TGTGCCAGCAGCCCTGAGACTAGCGTGGATACGCAGTATTTT; CDR3aa: CASSPETSVDTQYF; d_gene: TRBD2; v_gene: TRBV5-4; abundance: -; j_gene: TRBJ2-3
CDR3nt: TGTGCCAGTAGTATAGGGGGTAGCGCGAGTTTCTTCGATGAGCAGTTCTTC; CDR3aa: CASSIGGSASFFDEQFF; d_gene: -; v_gene: TRBV19; abundance: -; j_gene: TRBJ2-1
CDR3nt: TGTGCCAGCAGTGAATGGGGAGGAGCGAACACCGGGGAGCTGTTTTTT; CDR3aa: CASSEWGGANTGELFF; d_gene: -; v_gene: TRBV25-1; abundance: -; j_gene: TRBJ2-2
CDR3nt: TGTGCCAGCAGCCAAGTTTTAGGAGAGAACTCCTACAATGAGCAGTTCTTC; CDR3aa: CASSQVLGENSYNEQFF; d_gene: -; v_gene: TRBV14; abundance: -; j_gene: TRBJ2-1
CDR3nt: TGTGCCTGGAGTGTCCCCCCCAGCACCATATATTTT; CDR3aa: CAWSVPPSTIYF; d_gene: -; v_gene: TRBV30; abundance: -; j_gene: TRBJ1-3
CDR3nt: TGTGCCAGCTCACCGTCCAGGGTGAGCACCGGGGAGCTGTTTTTT; CDR3aa: CASSPSRVSTGELFF; d_gene: -; v_gene: TRBV18; abundance: -; j_gene: TRBJ2-2
CDR3nt: TGTGCCAGCAGTTTTAGGGGGCCGTGGGCTGAAGCTTTCTTT; CDR3aa: CASSFRGPWAEAFF; d_gene: TRBD1; v_gene: TRBV28; abundance: -; j_gene: TRBJ1-1
CDR3nt: TGTGCCATCAGTGAGTCGACAGGTAATTCACCCCTCCACTTT; CDR3aa: CAISESTGNSPLHF; d_gene: -; v_gene: TRBV10-3; abundance: -; j_gene: TRBJ1-6
CDR3nt: TGTGCCAGTAGCCTGGGACAGGGGCCGGGCACAGATACGCAGTATTTT; CDR3aa: CASSLGQGPGTDTQYF; d_gene: TRBD1; v_gene: TRBV19; abundance: -; j_gene: TRBJ2-3
CDR3nt: TGTGCCAGCAGGGCGGACTATGGGCAGCCCCAGCATTTT; CDR3aa: CASRADYGQPQHF; d_gene: -; v_gene: TRBV6-1; abundance: few; j_gene: TRBJ1-5
CDR3nt: TGTGCCAGCAGCTTAGGGTTAGCGGGTCTTACCTACGAGCAGTACTTC; CDR3aa: CASSLGLAGLTYEQYF; d_gene: TRBD2; v_gene: TRBV7-6; abundance: -; j_gene: TRBJ2-7
CDR3nt: TGTGCCAGTAGTACAAAAGGACAGGCGAACACTGAAGCTTTCTTT; CDR3aa: CASSTKGQANTEAFF; d_gene: TRBD1; v_gene: TRBV19; abundance: once; j_gene: TRBJ1-1